A selection of T cell receptor beta chains follows, all from one sample in a study of long-term antiretroviral therapy in people with HIV. Profiled with immunoSEQ multiplex PCR; TCRdb holds only in-frame clones, not every one. The data show under 20,000 clones, around 73% seen once. This material consisted of unsorted PBMCs, taken nearly 3.3 years after starting antiretroviral therapy. The origin of the receptors is a woman aged 40 to 50 with HIV. Each CDR3 is given with its conserved first and last residue. D genes are given only for firm matches. Expanded clones get a size class; other rows say once, few or many, or leave the size out.

V	size	J	D	CDR3	DNA
TRBV2	few	TRBJ1-6	.	CASSEYIRRGNSPLHF	TGTGCCAGCAGTGAATATATTCGTCGGGGGAATTCACCCCTCCACTTT
TRBV29-1	.	TRBJ2-7	.	CSVPVGRSYEQYF	TGCAGCGTCCCCGTGGGGAGGTCCTACGAGCAGTACTTC
TRBV5-1	once	TRBJ2-3	.	CASSLSLASEVDTQYF	TGCGCCAGCAGCTTAAGTCTGGCCTCGGAGGTCGATACGCAGTATTTT
TRBV30	.	TRBJ1-1	.	CALTDSNLNTEAFF	TGTGCCCTTACGGACAGCAACTTGAACACTGAAGCTTTCTTT
TRBV6-5	.	TRBJ1-1	.	CASRLLGLGATEAFF	TGTGCCAGCAGACTACTAGGGTTAGGGGCCACTGAAGCTTTCTTT
TRBV7-6	.	TRBJ1-1	TRBD1	CASSPMTGGNTEAFF	TGTGCCAGCAGCCCGATGACAGGGGGCAACACTGAAGCTTTCTTT
TRBV18	.	TRBJ2-2	TRBD1	CASSPTIPGQGFTGELFF	TGTGCCAGCTCACCAACTATCCCGGGACAGGGGTTTACCGGGGAGCTGTTTTTT
TRBV9	.	TRBJ1-1	TRBD1	CASSPQGARGAFF	TGTGCCAGCAGCCCCCAGGGGGCGCGTGGAGCTTTCTTT
TRBV19	.	TRBJ2-1	TRBD1	CASSTGGSYNEQFF	TGTGCCAGTAGTACAGGGGGCTCCTACAATGAGCAGTTCTTC
TRBV30	.	TRBJ1-1	.	CAWSVSENTEAFF	TGTGCCTGGAGTGTATCCGAGAACACTGAAGCTTTCTTT
TRBV5-6	.	TRBJ1-1	.	CASSPGYSNTEAFF	TGTGCCAGCAGCCCGGGATACTCGAACACTGAAGCTTTCTTT
TRBV10-3	.	TRBJ1-2	TRBD1	CAISMDRGANYGYTF	TGTGCCATCAGTATGGACAGGGGAGCTAACTATGGCTACACCTTC
TRBV2	.	TRBJ2-2	TRBD2	CASILTSGGSGELFF	TGTGCCAGCATTCTGACTAGCGGGGGGTCCGGGGAGCTGTTTTTT
TRBV30	.	TRBJ2-1	.	CAWSPPTAGYNEQFF	TGTGCCTGGAGTCCCCCAACGGCTGGGTACAATGAGCAGTTCTTC
TRBV5-1	.	TRBJ1-4	.	CASSLGGPTNEKLFF	TGCGCCAGCAGCTTAGGTGGACCTACTAATGAAAAACTGTTTTTT
TRBV30	.	TRBJ2-1	TRBD1	CAWSLGTGVTEQFF	TGTGCCTGGAGCCTGGGGACAGGCGTAACTGAGCAGTTCTTC
TRBV7-8	.	TRBJ1-1	.	CASSLVEGLMNTEAFF	TGTGCCAGCAGTTTGGTGGAGGGCCTAATGAACACTGAAGCTTTCTTT
TRBV30	.	TRBJ1-5	.	CAWSFEQNNQPQHF	TGTGCCTGGAGTTTTGAACAGAACAATCAGCCCCAGCATTTT
TRBV5-1	.	TRBJ2-7	.	CASSWGTNPFEQYF	TGCGCCAGCAGCTGGGGGACCAACCCCTTCGAGCAGTACTTC
TRBV6-1	.	TRBJ2-7	.	CASSEIGHGEQYF	TGTGCCAGCAGTGAAATAGGTCACGGCGAGCAGTACTTC
TRBV7-2	.	TRBJ2-5	.	CASSLGYETQYF	TGTGCCAGCAGCTTAGGATACGAGACCCAGTACTTC
TRBV9	.	TRBJ2-1	TRBD2	CASSAPRLAGANNEQFF	TGTGCCAGCAGCGCCCCCCGCCTAGCGGGGGCCAACAATGAGCAGTTCTTC
TRBV6-6	.	TRBJ1-4	.	CASSYVGTEGEKLFF	TGTGCCAGCAGTTACGTTGGGACGGAGGGGGAAAAACTGTTTTTT
TRBV13	few	TRBJ1-1	.	CASSLGTGERTEAFF	TGTGCCAGCAGCTTAGGGACAGGTGAAAGGACTGAAGCTTTCTTT
TRBV9	.	TRBJ2-5	TRBD2	CASSGGTSGGLQETQYF	TGTGCCAGCAGCGGAGGGACTAGCGGGGGGCTCCAAGAGACCCAGTACTTC
TRBV27	.	TRBJ2-3	.	CASSPIGGGTDTQYF	TGTGCCAGCAGCCCCATAGGGGGGGGCACAGATACGCAGTATTTT
TRBV7-9	few	TRBJ2-7	.	CASSPRTSSYEQYF	TGTGCCAGCAGCCCTAGGACAAGCTCCTACGAGCAGTACTTC
TRBV6-5	.	TRBJ1-1	.	CASSYSGTTNTEAFF	TGTGCCAGCAGTTACTCCGGGACCACAAACACTGAAGCTTTCTTT
TRBV30	.	TRBJ2-2	.	CAWSVGYTGELFF	TGTGCCTGGAGTGTAGGCTATACCGGGGAGCTGTTTTTT
TRBV30	.	TRBJ1-3	.	CAWSVTGPYTIYF	TGTGCCTGGAGTGTAACAGGGCCATACACCATATATTTT
TRBV7-9	.	TRBJ1-1	TRBD1	CASSRSNRGLTEAFF	TGTGCCAGCAGCCGAAGTAACAGGGGGCTCACTGAAGCTTTCTTT
TRBV7-9	.	TRBJ1-4	.	CASSPRSHEKLFF	TGTGCCAGCAGCCCCCGTTCACATGAAAAACTGTTTTTT
TRBV7-7	.	TRBJ2-5	.	CASSLMEGAEETQYF	TGTGCCAGCAGCTTGATGGAGGGGGCGGAGGAGACCCAGTACTTC
TRBV30	.	TRBJ2-1	.	CAWSILPGTNNEQFF	TGTGCCTGGAGTATCCTCCCCGGGACCAACAATGAGCAGTTCTTC
TRBV29-1	.	TRBJ2-1	.	CSATLEADEQFF	TGCAGCGCTACACTAGAGGCAGATGAGCAGTTCTTC
TRBV7-2	.	TRBJ1-5	TRBD1	CASSSTGADGPQHF	TGTGCCAGCAGCTCAACAGGGGCCGACGGGCCCCAGCATTTT
TRBV6-5	few	TRBJ1-4	.	CASRPAGYEKLFF	TGTGCCAGCAGGCCGGCGGGTTATGAAAAACTGTTTTTT
TRBV6-6	few	TRBJ2-3	.	CASSTPKLADTQYF	TGTGCCAGCAGTACCCCCAAACTAGCAGATACGCAGTATTTT
TRBV5-6	.	TRBJ2-2	.	CASSPPLGSPLNTGELFF	TGTGCCAGCAGCCCCCCACTGGGGTCCCCATTGAACACCGGGGAGCTGTTTTTT
TRBV30	.	TRBJ1-1	TRBD1	CAWSVQGDTEAFF	TGTGCCTGGAGTGTACAGGGGGACACTGAAGCTTTCTTT
TRBV4-3	.	TRBJ2-3	TRBD2	CASSQGSGGGTDTQYF	TGCGCCAGCAGCCAGGGTAGCGGGGGGGGAACAGATACGCAGTATTTT
TRBV7-2	once	TRBJ2-7	.	CASSLKKGPEQYF	TGTGCCAGCAGCTTAAAAAAGGGGCCCGAGCAGTACTTC
TRBV6-1	.	TRBJ1-1	.	CASSAGRHLNTEAFF	TGTGCCAGCAGTGCGGGACGCCACTTGAACACTGAAGCTTTCTTT
TRBV4-3	.	TRBJ1-1	TRBD1	CASSQAGTGGTEAFF	TGCGCCAGCAGCCAAGCTGGGACAGGGGGCACTGAAGCTTTCTTT
TRBV29-1	.	TRBJ2-7	TRBD1	CSVVWTGRDYEQYF	TGCAGCGTTGTATGGACAGGGAGAGACTACGAGCAGTACTTC
TRBV4-2	.	TRBJ1-4	TRBD1	CASSQVGQTNEKLFF	TGTGCCAGCAGCCAAGTGGGACAGACTAATGAAAAACTGTTTTTT
TRBV9	.	TRBJ1-6	.	CASSVAGLGNSPLHF	TGTGCCAGCAGCGTCGCGGGGCTCGGTAATTCACCCCTCCACTTT
TRBV5-1	.	TRBJ2-6	.	CASRDGDGANVLTF	TGCGCCAGCAGAGATGGGGATGGGGCCAACGTCCTGACTTTC
TRBV5-1	.	TRBJ2-7	TRBD1	CASRITGQGYYEQYF	TGCGCCAGCAGAATTACGGGACAGGGCTACTACGAGCAGTACTTC